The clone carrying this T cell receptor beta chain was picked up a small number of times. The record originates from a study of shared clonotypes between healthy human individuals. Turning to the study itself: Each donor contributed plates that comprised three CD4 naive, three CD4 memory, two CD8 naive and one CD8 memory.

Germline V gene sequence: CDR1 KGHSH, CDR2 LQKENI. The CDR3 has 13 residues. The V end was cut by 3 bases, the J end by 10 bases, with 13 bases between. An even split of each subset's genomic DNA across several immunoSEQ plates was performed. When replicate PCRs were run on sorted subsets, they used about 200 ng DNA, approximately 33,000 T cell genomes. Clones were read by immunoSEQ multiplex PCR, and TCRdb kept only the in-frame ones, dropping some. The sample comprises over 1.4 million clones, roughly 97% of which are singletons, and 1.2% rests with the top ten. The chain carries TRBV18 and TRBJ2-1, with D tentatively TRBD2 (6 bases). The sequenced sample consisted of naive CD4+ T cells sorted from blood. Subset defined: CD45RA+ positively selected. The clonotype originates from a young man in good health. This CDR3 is CASSPEGRREQFF. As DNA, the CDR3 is TGTGCCAGCTCACCGGAGGGTCGTAGGGAGCAGTTCTTC.